The 31 T cell receptor beta chains presented below share a single source sample, sequenced in a study of shared clonotypes between healthy human individuals. Measured with immunoSEQ multiplex PCR; TCRdb has only the in-frame clones, and not every one. The profile covers under 1,100,000 clones, with about 75% appearing a single time and 1.4% to 1.5% taken by the ten largest. Input material: memory CD4+ T cells sorted from blood. Subset: CD45RA-negative fraction. Receptors were obtained from a man younger than 35 in good health.

This clone was observed a handful of times. The chain carries TRBV5-6 and TRBJ2-5, with TRBD2 matching 7 bases. Trimming at V came to 1 base and at J to 7 bases, leaving 4 bases not matched to a gene. The germline V gene has CDR1 SGHDT and CDR2 YYEEEE. The CDR3 totals 13 residues. The CDR3 DNA is TGTGCCAGCAGCTTGACCCGCGGGGGGACCCAGTACTTC. Its translation is CASSLTRGGTQYF.

The sample holds many counts of this clone. J is TRBJ1-1 and V is TRBV30; D is ambiguous. Between the trimmed V and J ends, which lost 0 bases and 7 bases, there was a span of 6 bases. CDR1 is GTSNPN, CDR2 SVGIG, per germline (reference sequence). This CDR3 is built from 11 residues. Here the CDR3 reads CAWSVPIEAFF. The CDR3 region has the DNA TGTGCCTGGAGTGTACCGATTGAAGCTTTCTTT.

Many counts were recorded for this clone. V is TRBV6-1 and J is TRBJ2-7; no clear D. The germline V and J ends were trimmed by 2 bases and 4 bases, with 15 bases remaining between them. The germline V gene encodes CDR1 MNHNS and CDR2 SASEGT. CDR3 size: 15 residues. The CDR3 loop reads CASSESAGTRYEQYF. As DNA, the CDR3 is TGTGCCAGCAGTGAAAGTGCCGGTACCCGGTACGAGCAGTACTTC.

This chain links TRBV27 with TRBJ2-3; 10 nucleotides align to TRBD2. V dropped 3 bases and J dropped 0; count of bases not matched to a gene: 9. Germline assignment: CDR1 MNHEY and CDR2 SMNVEV (reference sequence). The CDR3 length is 18 residues. The CDR3 loop reads CASSFGIAGGSSTDTQYF. For the CDR3, the DNA is TGTGCCAGCAGTTTTGGAATAGCGGGGGGATCTAGCACAGATACGCAGTATTTT.

The gene calls are TRBV5-6 and TRBJ2-7; 9 bases map to TRBD1. Germline V CDR1 and CDR2: SGHDT, YYEEEE. V dropped 2 bases and J dropped 3; count of bases not matched to a gene: 3. The CDR3 has 14 residues. As DNA, the CDR3 is TGTGCCAGCAGCTTCGACAGGGGGATCTACGAGCAGTACTTC. Protein: CASSFDRGIYEQYF.

CDR3 nucleotides: TGCGCCAGCAGTGACGGGGGGAGTACTGCCCAGCATTTT. It translates to CASSDGGSTAQHF. The J gene is TRBJ1-5, the V gene TRBV10-2; a weak D match, TRBD1 (5 bases). This CDR3 region has 13 residues. In germline, CDR1 is WSHSY, CDR2 SAAADI. Trimming shortened V by 3 bases and J by 11 bases, and 14 bases separated the two germline ends.

The J gene is TRBJ2-7, the V gene TRBV2; the match to TRBD1 covers 11 bases. The germline V gene encodes CDR1 SNHLY and CDR2 FYNNEI. Trimming took 7 bases from V and 4 from J; bases not matched to a gene: 9. This CDR3 spans 15 amino acids. The CDR3 DNA reads TGTGCCAGCAAGAACTTTGGGACAGGGGGGTACGAGCAGTACTTC. It translates to CASKNFGTGGYEQYF.

This clone was picked up a small number of times. This rearrangement joins TRBV6-4 to TRBJ1-5; 7 bases are shared with TRBD1. Germline assignment: CDR1 MRHNA and CDR2 SNTAGT. The V gene end was trimmed by 10 bases and the J gene end by 1 base; junction bases not matched to a gene: 7. CDR3 length: 14 amino acids. CDR3 nucleotides: TGTGCCATCGGGGAGGGGGCAAGCAATCAGCCCCAGCATTTT. As protein: CAIGEGASNQPQHF.

The CDR3 region has the DNA TGTGCCAGCAGCCCCCCGGGGCTCTCTGGAAACACCATATATTTT. This gives the protein CASSPPGLSGNTIYF. The V gene is TRBV9, the J gene TRBJ1-3; weak D call: TRBD1 (5 bases). Trimming left V 4 bases short and J 0 bases short, with 11 bases between. This CDR3 region has 15 residues. Germline CDR1 and CDR2: SGDLS and YYNGEE. Full variable domain (outside the CDR3, taken from reference TRBV9 and TRBJ1-3): DSGVTQTPKHLITATGQRVTLRCSPRSGDLSVYWYQQSLDQGLQFLIQYYNGEERAKGNILERFSAQQFPDLHSELNLSSLELGDSALYFCASSPPGLSGNTIYFGEGSWLTVV.

This clone was detected once. Sequence at one end of the junction differs from germline and may be a read error. The chain is built from TRBV6-1 and TRBJ2-4; D is possibly TRBD1 (5 bases). The CDR3 is 11 amino acids. In germline, CDR1 is MNHNS, CDR2 SASEGT. CDR3 region: CASSTTGVGHF. CDR3 bases: TGTGCCAGCTCTACAACAGGCGTAGGCCACTTC.

The J gene is TRBJ2-6, the V gene TRBV6-1; no clear D gene. The CDR3 is made up of 15 amino acids. Germline V gives CDR1 MNHNS, CDR2 SASEGT. The ends were cut back, 2 bases at V and 0 bases at J, with 5 bases in the middle. The CDR3 sequence: CASSELGSGANVLTF. In nucleotides, the CDR3 is TGTGCCAGCAGTGAACTGGGCTCTGGGGCCAACGTCCTGACTTTC.

Notes on this clone: Mismatch with germline at one junction end may stem from a read error. As DNA, the CDR3 is TGTGCCGGGAGGGGGGACAGTGAAAATTCACCCCTCCACTTT. It translates to CAGRGDSENSPLHF. This rearrangement joins TRBV30 to TRBJ1-6; 7 bases fit TRBD1. The germline V gene encodes CDR1 GTSNPN and CDR2 SVGIG (reference sequence). The CDR3 has 14 residues.

This clone was picked up many times. A junction boundary mismatches the germline segment, possibly from a read error. The rearrangement links TRBV6-6 to TRBJ1-3; D gene uncertain. Germline V lookup: CDR1 MNHNY, CDR2 SVGAGI (reference sequence). The CDR3 contains 11 residues. The CDR3 DNA follows: TGCGCGGCCCAGTCTGGAAACACCATATATTTT. This translates into CAAQSGNTIYF.

The chain combines TRBV10-2 with TRBJ2-2, with unresolved D. Germline V gene sequence: CDR1 WSHSY, CDR2 SAAADI. The CDR3 covers 13 residues. Trimming removed 7 bases at V and 2 bases at J, with 8 bases between. CDR3 in DNA: TGCGCCAGCACGGGCAGAAACACCGGGGAGCTGTTTTTT. Translating gives CASTGRNTGELFF.

The chain couples TRBV27 to TRBJ1-6, with D tentatively TRBD1 (6 bases). Trimming took off 2 bases at V and 4 bases at J, with 15 bases between the two ends. The germline CDR1 and CDR2 sequences are MNHEY and SMNVEV (reference sequence). There are 17 residues in the CDR3. The CDR3 DNA follows: TGTGCCAGCAGTTTAGGGGGGGCAGGTTTTTATAATTCACCCCTCCACTTT. Its translation is CASSLGGAGFYNSPLHF.

Note on this clone: This may stem from a read error, because a much larger clone lies one nucleotide away. The same CDR3 arises from other DNA sequences in this sample as well. The V call is TRBV5-4, the J call TRBJ1-2, with 10 bases that match TRBD1. Germline CDR1 and CDR2: SGHNT and YYREEE (reference sequence). V lost 4 bases and J lost 2; bases outside the gene matches: 2. This CDR3 has 14 amino acids. CDR3 residues: CASSLGQGNYGYTF. The DNA for the CDR3 is TGTGCCAGCAGCCTGGGACAGGGGAACTATGGCTACACCTTC.

This clone was detected many times. This sequence joins TRBV27 and TRBJ1-5, with TRBD1 as a possible D gene (5 bases). The CDR3 contains 13 residues. Between the trimmed V and J ends, which lost 7 bases and 7 bases, there was a span of 14 bases. The V gene's germline CDR1 is MNHEY and CDR2 SMNVEV (reference sequence). The chain's CDR3 is CASKGGVGQPQHF. CDR3 coding DNA: TGTGCCAGCAAAGGAGGGGTCGGGCAGCCCCAGCATTTT.

The V gene is TRBV5-1, the J gene TRBJ1-2; possibly TRBD1 for D (5 bases). Deletions cut 0 bases from V and 0 bases from J, with 12 bases between. There are 16 residues in the CDR3. Looked up from germline, CDR1 is SGHRS and CDR2 is YFSETQ. In DNA, the CDR3 is TGCGCCAGCAGCTTGGCCCGGGACGGACCTAACTATGGCTACACCTTC. Its protein product is CASSLARDGPNYGYTF.

The chain employs TRBV2 and TRBJ1-6; 11 bases map to TRBD1. Germline values: CDR1 SNHLY, CDR2 FYNNEI. V was pared by 6 bases and J by 11 bases, with 9 bases of the junction left unmatched. This CDR3 is built from 15 residues. The CDR3 DNA reads TGTGCCAGCAGCCTGGGACAGGGGGTACCGGCACCCCTCCACTTT. Translation: CASSLGQGVPAPLHF. The full variable domain, with the rest looked up from reference TRBV2 and TRBJ1-6, is EPEVTQTPSHQVTQMGQEVILRCVPISNHLYFYWYRQILGQKVEFLVSFYNNEISEKSEIFDDQFSVERPDGSNFTLKIRSTKLEDSAMYFCASSLGQGVPAPLHFGNGTRLTVT.

The chain carries TRBV6-1 and TRBJ2-5; D may match TRBD1 or TRBD2 (6 bases each). The CDR3 runs 15 residues. Trimming left V 11 bases short and J 1 base short, with 20 bases between. Germline CDR1 MNHNS, CDR2 SASEGT. The CDR3 nucleotides read TGTGCCGGCGCTTCACTGGGGGGCCCCCAAGAGACCCAGTACTTC. Protein: CAGASLGGPQETQYF.

This chain connects TRBV19 to TRBJ1-2; 9 bases line up with TRBD1. With V trimmed by 5 bases and J by 6 bases, 7 bases remained unmatched. CDR1 and CDR2 from the germline V gene are LNHDA and SQIVND (reference sequence). The CDR3 contains 14 residues. The CDR3 loop is CASSHRGRVNGYTF. For the CDR3, the DNA is TGTGCCAGTAGTCACAGGGGGCGCGTGAATGGCTACACCTTC. Complete variable domain (other parts from reference TRBV19 and TRBJ1-2): DGGITQSPKYLFRKEGQNVTLSCEQNLNHDAMYWYRQDPGQGLRLIYYSQIVNDFQKGDIAEGYSVSREKKESFPLTVTSAQKNPTAFYLCASSHRGRVNGYTFGSGTRLTVV.

This clone has only a few counts. The rearrangement uses TRBV30 and TRBJ1-5, with D unresolved. V lost 2 bases, J lost 0 bases, and 11 bases lay in between. Germline V gives CDR1 GTSNPN, CDR2 SVGIG (reference sequence). This CDR3 comprises 15 residues. CDR3 region: CAWSPWGYSNQPQHF. The CDR3 coding sequence is TGTGCCTGGAGTCCCTGGGGATATAGCAATCAGCCCCAGCATTTT.

This clone was seen just once. The chain joins TRBV11-2 to TRBJ2-3; possible D gene TRBD1, 5 bases. V lost 2 bases, J lost 1 base, and 13 bases lay in between. Looked up from germline, CDR1 is SGHAT and CDR2 is FQNNGV. The CDR3 runs to 16 residues. CDR3: CASSLSNQGGTDTQYF. CDR3 in DNA: TGTGCCAGCAGCTTATCCAACCAGGGTGGCACAGATACGCAGTATTTT.

This clone was seen a single time. The chain has TRBV19 and TRBJ2-7; TRBD1 might be the D (5 bases). Germline CDR1 and CDR2: LNHDA and SQIVND (reference sequence). This CDR3 spans 15 amino acids. Trimming removed 3 bases at V and 2 bases at J, with 14 bases between. The CDR3 coding sequence is TGTGCCAGTAGTATCCCCAGGGCTGGAACCTACGAGCAGTACTTC. Encoded protein: CASSIPRAGTYEQYF.

This clone was observed once. The chain is built from TRBV6-5 and TRBJ2-1; D could derive from TRBD1 or TRBD2 (5 bases each). Germline V gene sequence: CDR1 MNHEY, CDR2 SVGAGI. Trimming shortened V by 8 bases and J by 5 bases, and 13 bases separated the two germline ends. The CDR3 covers 13 residues. CDR3 residues: CASRWDGNNEQFF. Here the CDR3 DNA reads TGTGCCAGCCGCTGGGACGGAAACAATGAGCAGTTCTTC.

The V call is TRBV19, the J call TRBJ2-5; 11 nucleotides align to TRBD2. With 2 bases clipped from V and 1 base from J, the junction kept 0 bases outside the gene matches. CDR3 size: 15 residues. Germline V gene data show CDR1 as LNHDA and CDR2 as SQIVND (reference sequence). CDR3 coding DNA: TGTGCCAGTAGTATAACTAGCGGGAGCCAAGAGACCCAGTACTTC. It encodes CASSITSGSQETQYF.

This clone was recorded once. The chain joins TRBV19 to TRBJ1-2, with 10 bases lining up with TRBD1. Germline V gives CDR1 LNHDA, CDR2 SQIVND (reference sequence). Trimming removed 8 bases from V and 6 bases from J; junction bases left unmatched: 9. The CDR3 consists of 14 residues. The chain's CDR3 is CASGRGQGFDGYTF. CDR3 sequence (DNA): TGTGCCAGTGGAAGGGGACAGGGGTTCGATGGCTACACCTTC.

The genes are TRBV5-1 and TRBJ1-4; TRBD1 is a possible D gene (6 bases). Trimming shortened V by 4 bases and J by 0 bases, and 10 bases separated the two germline ends. CDR3 size: 15 residues. Germline values: CDR1 SGHRS, CDR2 YFSETQ. Here the CDR3 reads CASSQGSSTNEKLFF. CDR3 sequence (DNA): TGCGCCAGCAGCCAGGGGTCGTCAACTAATGAAAAACTGTTTTTT.

There are a few counts of this clone. The chain links TRBV5-1 to TRBJ1-2; D gene unclear. CDR3 length: 14 residues. The germline CDR1 and CDR2 sequences are SGHRS and YFSETQ. V gave up 0 bases and J gave up 2 bases, with 8 bases separating them. The CDR3 nucleotides read TGCGCCAGCAGCTTGGAGGACGGGAACTATGGCTACACCTTC. Encoded protein: CASSLEDGNYGYTF.

This clone appeared a few times. The CDR3 spells CAWRLWGTEAFF. The CDR3 bases are TGTGCCTGGAGACTGTGGGGCACTGAAGCTTTCTTT. V is TRBV30 and J is TRBJ1-1; the D is unclear. Germline CDR1 reads GTSNPN; CDR2 reads SVGIG (reference sequence). CDR3 length equals 12 residues. V lost 3 bases and J lost 4, with 9 bases in between.

As to this clone: Other DNA variants within this sample encode the same CDR3. The rearrangement joins TRBV5-1 to TRBJ2-2; possible D gene TRBD1, 6 bases. Germline CDR1 is SGHRS and CDR2 is YFSETQ. CDR3 length: 15 residues. The V gene lost 2 bases and the J gene lost 0 bases, with 8 bases spanning the gap. The CDR3 DNA follows: TGCGCCAGCAGCTTCGCAGGGGCGAACACCGGGGAGCTGTTTTTT. Amino acids: CASSFAGANTGELFF.